This entry features one TCR beta chain sequence. The sample originates from a study of blood T cell repertoires in COVID-19. Study-wide context: The United States, Italy and Spain supplied acute and convalescent COVID-19 samples. The analysed material was cDNA or gDNA that came from T cells, B-cell-depleted T cells, or PBMCs.

The trim removed 5 bases at V and 11 bases at J, leaving 3 bases unmatched. CDR3 length: 11 amino acids. Original analysis: The assay estimated nucleated cells by amplifying reference gene primers. Measured with immunoSEQ multiplex PCR; TCRdb has only the in-frame clones, and not every one. The V and J calls and the clone size are those of that table, but D and trimming were determined from the DNA. Among fewer than 300,000 clones listed, approximately 91% were seen once. The sequencing input was peripheral blood. This chain uses TRBV12-3 or TRBV12-4 with TRBJ2-1; TRBD2 matches 7 bases. The clonotype originates from a woman in her 30s with acute or convalescent COVID-19. CDR3 residues: CASSRSGKQFF. Written as DNA, the CDR3 is TGTGCCAGCAGTCGCAGCGGGAAGCAGTTCTTC.